What follows are 21 T cell receptor beta chains derived from one specimen sequenced in a study of CD4 T cells in relation to SARS-CoV-2 and coronaviruses. The unexposed donors gave CD4+ T cells in about 2011-2018, prior to COVID-19. CD4+ T cells were isolated from the cells after about ten days of culture. Their target antigens are unknown. The repertoire was sequenced with immunoSEQ multiplex PCR; TCRdb's copy has only in-frame clones and lacks some. The sample lists about 12,000 clones; less than 70% were seen once. Sequenced input: CD4+ T cells from PBMCs, cultured in vitro. These receptors were obtained from a human donor in good health.

The chain carries TRBV25-1 and TRBJ1-1, with D possibly matching TRBD1 (6 bases). Trimming pared 7 bases from V and 0 bases from J, leaving 12 bases between. Germline values: CDR1 MGHDK, CDR2 SYGVNS. The CDR3 totals 14 residues. DNA of the CDR3: TGTGCCAGCATAGAGACAGGATTGAACACTGAAGCTTTCTTT. This translates into CASIETGLNTEAFF.

The chain links TRBV12-3 or TRBV12-4 to TRBJ2-7; 7 bases match TRBD2. The CDR3 is 13 residues long. The V and J ends lost 4 bases and 2 bases, in that order; junction bases with no gene match: 2. CDR3 DNA sequence: TGTGCCAGCAGTTCAAGCGGGACCTACGAGCAGTACTTC. It is translated as CASSSSGTYEQYF.

The chain has TRBV25-1 and TRBJ1-1; 7 nucleotides agree with TRBD1. V was clipped by 8 bases and J by 5 bases; unmatched bases: 8. This CDR3 spans 13 amino acids. Germline CDR1 MGHDK, CDR2 SYGVNS. As DNA, the CDR3 is TGTGCCAGCCACAGACAGGGAGCGACTGAAGCTTTCTTT. It is translated as CASHRQGATEAFF. Together with reference TRBV25-1 and TRBJ1-1, the CDR3 gives the full variable domain: EADIYQTPRYLVIGTGKKITLECSQTMGHDKMYWYQQDPGMELHLIHYSYGVNSTEKGDLSSESTVSRIRTEHFPLTLESARPSHTSQYLCASHRQGATEAFFGQGTRLTVV.

The chain is built from TRBV5-1 and TRBJ2-1; a possible D gene is TRBD1 (6 bases). V was trimmed by 4 bases and J by 9 bases, leaving 14 bases between them. The CDR3 contains 13 residues. The germline gives CDR1 SGHRS, CDR2 YFSETQ. This CDR3 reads CASSVEGGAEQFF. Here the CDR3 DNA reads TGCGCCAGCAGCGTAGAAGGGGGAGCTGAGCAGTTCTTC.

This clone was observed a handful of times. V gene TRBV19 combines with J gene TRBJ2-7, with D possibly TRBD2 on 6 matching bases. V dropped 4 bases and J dropped 1 base, with 17 bases sitting between them. The CDR3 is 16 residues long. CDR1 and CDR2 from the germline V gene are LNHDA and SQIVND (reference sequence). CDR3 amino acids: CASSSTDPGRSYEQYF. The CDR3 DNA reads as TGTGCCAGTAGTAGCACCGATCCGGGGAGGTCCTACGAGCAGTACTTC.

The genes are TRBV21-1 and TRBJ2-7. TRBV21-1 is a known pseudogene. This CDR3 spans 15 amino acids. The CDR3 nucleotides are TGTGCCAGCAGCAAAGTAATCCCGGGGCACCACGAGCAGTACTTC. Encoded protein: CASSKVIPGHHEQYF.

In this sample, this clone turned up a few times. The rearrangement uses TRBV9 and TRBJ2-7; 9 nucleotides align to TRBD2. With V trimmed by 2 bases and J by 4 bases, 7 bases remained unmatched. CDR1 is SGDLS and CDR2 is YYNGEE in the germline V gene. This CDR3 spans 15 amino acids. CDR3 region: CASSVSASGEYEQYF. The DNA of the CDR3 is TGTGCCAGCAGCGTTAGTGCTAGCGGGGAATACGAGCAGTACTTC.

This chain joins TRBV28 and TRBJ2-1; D possibly corresponds to TRBD2 (5 bases). Trimming cost V 5 bases and J 5 bases, with 19 bases left between them. This CDR3 is 16 amino acids long. Germline CDR1 and CDR2: MDHEN and SYDVKM. CDR3 coding DNA: TGTGCCAGCAGTCGGACTGGCGTAGATGTAAACAATGAGCAGTTCTTC. Residues: CASSRTGVDVNNEQFF.

This chain uses TRBV30 with TRBJ2-5; no firm D call. CDR3 length: 15 amino acids. Germline-derived CDR1 and CDR2 are GTSNPN and SVGIG (reference sequence). Trimming took off 4 bases at V and 0 bases at J, with 15 bases between the two ends. CDR3 residues: CAWNGDRTNQETQYF. The DNA of the CDR3 is TGTGCCTGGAACGGTGATCGCACAAACCAAGAGACCCAGTACTTC.

V usage is TRBV27 and J usage is TRBJ1-4; D remains unclear. The germline CDR1 and CDR2 sequences are MNHEY and SMNVEV (reference sequence). V lost 4 bases and J lost 3, with 12 bases in between. The CDR3 loop spans 15 amino acids. For the CDR3, the DNA is TGTGCCAGCAGTTCGATCCCGCCCTCTAATGAAAAACTGTTTTTT. Its translation is CASSSIPPSNEKLFF.

The gene calls are TRBV14 and TRBJ2-3; D perhaps matches TRBD1 (6 bases). Germline V lookup: CDR1 SGHDN, CDR2 FVKESK. The germline V and J ends were trimmed by 0 bases and 7 bases, with 11 bases remaining between them. CDR3 size: 14 residues. CDR3 loop: CASSQEGTINTQYF. The CDR3, as DNA: TGTGCCAGCAGCCAAGAGGGGACAATTAATACGCAGTATTTT.

This chain connects TRBV6-2 or TRBV6-3 to TRBJ2-3; 8 bases line up with TRBD2. The CDR3 runs to 15 residues. The trim removed 4 bases at V and 1 base at J, leaving 4 bases unmatched. CDR1 MNHEY and CDR2 SVGEGT come from the germline V gene. CDR3 in amino acids: CASSFRAGGTDTQYF. CDR3 in DNA: TGTGCCAGCAGTTTTCGAGCGGGAGGCACAGATACGCAGTATTTT.

The table lists this clone with a few counts. The genes are TRBV9 and TRBJ2-3; tentatively, D is TRBD2 (6 bases). The CDR3 runs to 17 residues. The germline gives CDR1 SGDLS, CDR2 YYNGEE. V was clipped by 0 bases and J by 2 bases, with 16 bases between them. CDR3 sequence (DNA): TGTGCCAGCAGCGTAGGGGCGGGATTAATTAACACAGATACGCAGTATTTT. Translation gives CASSVGAGLINTDTQYF.

CDR3 DNA sequence: TGTGCTAGTGGCAATCAGGGGAGAGAAGGCGAGCAGTACTTC. Its protein is CASGNQGREGEQYF. J is TRBJ2-7 and V is TRBV12-5, with a weak D call TRBD1 (6 bases). With 6 bases removed from V and 6 bases from J, the gap between germline ends came to 18 bases. Germline values: CDR1 LGHNT, CDR2 FRNRAP. This CDR3 has 14 amino acids.

CDR3 sequence: CASRGTLNEQFF. CDR3 sequence (DNA): TGTGCCAGCAGGGGGACTCTCAATGAGCAGTTCTTC. The V call is TRBV12-3 or TRBV12-4, the J call TRBJ2-1, with D perhaps TRBD2 (6 bases). Trimming removed 6 bases from V and 6 bases from J, with 9 bases in between. The CDR3 has 12 amino acids.

The chain joins TRBV18 to TRBJ1-1, with 7 bases identical to TRBD1. The V and J ends lost 2 bases and 7 bases, in that order; junction bases with no gene match: 10. The CDR3 consists of 15 residues. Germline lookup yields CDR1 KGHSH and CDR2 LQKENI. For the CDR3, the DNA is TGTGCCAGCTCACCATCTATTCGCAGGGGGGATGAAGCTTTCTTT. Translating it yields CASSPSIRRGDEAFF.

In this sample, this clone turned up once. CDR3 DNA: TGTGCCAGCAGCACCGGGACAGGGGGCCCCGGGGAGCTGTTTTTT. This sequence encodes CASSTGTGGPGELFF. The chain carries TRBV7-7 and TRBJ2-2, with 12 bases that match TRBD1. The CDR3 has 15 residues. The V and J ends lost 5 bases and 6 bases, in that order; junction bases with no gene match: 4. Germline CDR1 reads SSHAT; CDR2 reads FNYEAQ (reference sequence). The full variable domain, with the rest looked up from reference TRBV7-7 and TRBJ2-2, is GAGVSQSPRYKVTKRGQDVTLRCDPISSHATLYWYQQALGQGPEFLTYFNYEAQPDKSGLPSDRFSAERPEGSISTLTIQRTEQRDSAMYRCASSTGTGGPGELFFGEGSRLTVL.

The V and J genes are TRBV7-9 and TRBJ1-2; D is perhaps TRBD1 (5 bases). CDR1 is SEHNR and CDR2 is FQNEAQ in the germline V gene (reference sequence). The CDR3 is 14 residues long. V lost 6 bases, J lost 6 bases, and 17 bases lay in between. The CDR3 spells CASSRGRGEDGYTF. The CDR3, as DNA: TGTGCCAGCAGTCGCGGACGAGGGGAGGATGGCTACACCTTC.

The genes are TRBV20-1 and TRBJ1-1; TRBD1 matches at 11 bases. V was clipped by 3 bases and J by 11 bases; unmatched bases: 11. This CDR3 has 14 amino acids. The germline V gene has CDR1 DFQATT and CDR2 SNEGSKA (reference sequence). CDR3 sequence (DNA): TGCAGTGCTAGTACCCCCGGGACAGGGGGGTTTGCTTTCTTT. This gives the protein CSASTPGTGGFAFF.

This clone has just one count. The V call is TRBV5-6, the J call TRBJ2-5; D is possibly TRBD1 or TRBD2 (5 bases each). CDR3 size: 14 residues. The V end was cut by 2 bases, the J end by 5 bases, with 13 bases between. Germline CDR1 reads SGHDT; CDR2 reads YYEEEE. In DNA, the CDR3 is TGTGCCAGCAGCTTCGGGCTAGCAGGGGAGACCCAGTACTTC. This gives the protein CASSFGLAGETQYF. The full variable domain, rest sourced from reference TRBV5-6 and TRBJ2-5, is DAGVTQSPTHLIKTRGQQVTLRCSPKSGHDTVSWYQQALGQGPQFIFQYYEEEERQRGNFPDRFSGHQFPNYSSELNVNALLLGDSALYLCASSFGLAGETQYFGPGTRLLVL.

The table lists this clone with a few counts. The CDR3 loop is CASSQGIGQGGNQPQHF. CDR3 in DNA: TGTGCCAGCAGCCAAGGTATCGGACAGGGAGGCAATCAGCCCCAGCATTTT. The chain joins TRBV4-2 to TRBJ1-5; TRBD1 matches 8 bases. Trimming removed 1 base from V and 2 bases from J; junction bases left unmatched: 7. Germline lookup yields CDR1 LGHNA and CDR2 YNFKEQ. This CDR3 has 17 amino acids.